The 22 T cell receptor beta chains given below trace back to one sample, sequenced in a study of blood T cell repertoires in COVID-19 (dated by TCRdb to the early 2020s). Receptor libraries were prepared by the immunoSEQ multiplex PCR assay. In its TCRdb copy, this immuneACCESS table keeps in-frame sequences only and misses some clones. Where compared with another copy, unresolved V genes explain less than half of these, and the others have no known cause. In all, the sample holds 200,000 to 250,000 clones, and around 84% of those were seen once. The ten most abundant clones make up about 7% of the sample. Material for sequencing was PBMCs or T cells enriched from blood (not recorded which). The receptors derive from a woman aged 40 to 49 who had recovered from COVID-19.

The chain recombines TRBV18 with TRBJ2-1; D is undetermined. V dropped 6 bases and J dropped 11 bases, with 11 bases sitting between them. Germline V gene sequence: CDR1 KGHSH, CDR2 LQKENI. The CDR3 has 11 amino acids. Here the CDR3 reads CASSPALQQFF. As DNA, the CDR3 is TGTGCCAGCTCCCCAGCGCTTCAGCAGTTCTTC.

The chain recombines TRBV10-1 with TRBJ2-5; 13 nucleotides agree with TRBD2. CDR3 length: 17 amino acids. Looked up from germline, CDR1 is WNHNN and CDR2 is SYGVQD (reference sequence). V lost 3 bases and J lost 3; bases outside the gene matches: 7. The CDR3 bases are TGCGCCAGCAGTGAACCGGGACTAGCGGGAAATGAAGAGACCCAGTACTTC. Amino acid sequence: CASSEPGLAGNEETQYF.

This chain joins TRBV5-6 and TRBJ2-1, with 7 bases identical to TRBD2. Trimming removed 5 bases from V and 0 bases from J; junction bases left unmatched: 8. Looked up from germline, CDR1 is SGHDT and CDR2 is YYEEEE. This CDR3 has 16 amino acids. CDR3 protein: CASSFREGVSYNEQFF. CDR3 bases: TGTGCCAGCAGTTTTAGGGAGGGTGTCTCCTACAATGAGCAGTTCTTC. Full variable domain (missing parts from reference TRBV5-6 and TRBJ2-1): DAGVTQSPTHLIKTRGQQVTLRCSPKSGHDTVSWYQQALGQGPQFIFQYYEEEERQRGNFPDRFSGHQFPNYSSELNVNALLLGDSALYLCASSFREGVSYNEQFFGPGTRLTVL.

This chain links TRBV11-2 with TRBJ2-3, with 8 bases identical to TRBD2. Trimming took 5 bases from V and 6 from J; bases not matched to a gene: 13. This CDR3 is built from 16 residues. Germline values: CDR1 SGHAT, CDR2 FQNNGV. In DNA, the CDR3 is TGTGCCAGCAGCCGGGGACTAGGGGGGGGAGGGGATACGCAGTATTTT. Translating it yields CASSRGLGGGGDTQYF.

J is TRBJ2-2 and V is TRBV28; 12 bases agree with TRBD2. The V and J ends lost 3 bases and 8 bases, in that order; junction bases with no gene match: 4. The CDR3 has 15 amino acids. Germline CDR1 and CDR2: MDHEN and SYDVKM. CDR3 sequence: CASSLETSGSGELFF. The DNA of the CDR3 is TGTGCCAGCAGTTTGGAGACTAGCGGGAGTGGGGAGCTGTTTTTT.

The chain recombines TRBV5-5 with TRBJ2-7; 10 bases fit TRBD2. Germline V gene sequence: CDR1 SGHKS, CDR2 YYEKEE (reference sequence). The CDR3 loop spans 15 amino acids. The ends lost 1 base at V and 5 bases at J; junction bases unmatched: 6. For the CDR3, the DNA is TGTGCCAGCAGCTTGTCTAGCGGGAGTATCCACGAGCAGTACGTC. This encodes CASSLSSGSIHEQYV.

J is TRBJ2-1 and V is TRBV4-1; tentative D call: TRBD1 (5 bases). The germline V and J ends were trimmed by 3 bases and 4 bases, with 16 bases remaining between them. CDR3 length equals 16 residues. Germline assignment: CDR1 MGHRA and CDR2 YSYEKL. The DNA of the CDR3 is TGCGCCAGCAGCCAGCTCCCCGGCAGGGTGTACAATGAGCAGTTCTTC. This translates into CASSQLPGRVYNEQFF.

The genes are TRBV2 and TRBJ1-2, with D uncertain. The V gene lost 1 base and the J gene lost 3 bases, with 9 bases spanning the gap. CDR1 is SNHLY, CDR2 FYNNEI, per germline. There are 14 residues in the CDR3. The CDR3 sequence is CASSEGQAYYGYTF. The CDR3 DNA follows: TGTGCCAGCAGTGAAGGTCAGGCCTACTATGGCTACACCTTC.

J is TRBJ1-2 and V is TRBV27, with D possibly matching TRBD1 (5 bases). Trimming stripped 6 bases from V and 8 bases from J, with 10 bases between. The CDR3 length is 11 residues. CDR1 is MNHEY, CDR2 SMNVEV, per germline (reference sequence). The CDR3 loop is CASSQGRGYTF. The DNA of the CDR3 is TGTGCCAGCAGCCAGGGTCGCGGCTACACCTTC.

The CDR3 reads CASSGRGNLYNEQFF. In DNA form, the CDR3 reads TGTGCCAGCAGCGGGAGAGGGAATCTTTACAATGAGCAGTTCTTC. The chain joins TRBV5-4 to TRBJ2-1; D perhaps matches TRBD2 (5 bases). V lost 4 bases to trimming and J lost 4 bases, with 15 bases between them. CDR3 length equals 15 residues. CDR1 SGHNT and CDR2 YYREEE come from the germline V gene (reference sequence).

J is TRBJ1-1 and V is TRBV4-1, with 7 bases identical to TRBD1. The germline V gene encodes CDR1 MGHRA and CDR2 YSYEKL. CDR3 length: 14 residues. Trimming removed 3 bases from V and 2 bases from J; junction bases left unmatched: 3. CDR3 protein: CASSQGQTNTEAFF. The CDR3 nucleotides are TGCGCCAGCAGCCAGGGACAGACAAACACTGAAGCTTTCTTT.

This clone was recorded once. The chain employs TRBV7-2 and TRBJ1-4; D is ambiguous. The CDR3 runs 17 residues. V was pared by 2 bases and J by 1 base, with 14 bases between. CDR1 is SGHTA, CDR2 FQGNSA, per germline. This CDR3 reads CASSLFGEVGTNEKLFF. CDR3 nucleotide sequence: TGTGCCAGCAGCTTATTCGGGGAAGTGGGAACTAATGAAAAACTGTTTTTT.

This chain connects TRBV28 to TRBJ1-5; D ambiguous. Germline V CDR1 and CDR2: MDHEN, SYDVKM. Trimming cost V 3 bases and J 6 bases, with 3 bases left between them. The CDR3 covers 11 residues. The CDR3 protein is CASSFGQPQHF. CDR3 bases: TGTGCCAGCAGTTTCGGTCAGCCCCAGCATTTT.

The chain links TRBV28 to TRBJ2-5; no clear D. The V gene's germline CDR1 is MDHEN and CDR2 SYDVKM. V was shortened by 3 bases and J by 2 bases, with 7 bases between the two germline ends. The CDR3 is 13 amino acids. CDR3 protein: CASSLEQQETQYF. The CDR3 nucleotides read TGTGCCAGCAGTTTGGAACAGCAAGAGACCCAGTACTTC.

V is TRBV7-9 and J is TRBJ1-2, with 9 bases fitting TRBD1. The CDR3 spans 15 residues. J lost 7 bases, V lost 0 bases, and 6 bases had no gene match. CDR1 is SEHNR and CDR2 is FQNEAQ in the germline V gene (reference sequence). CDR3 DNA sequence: TGTGCCAGCAGCTTAGCGGCGGACAGGGGTGTTGGCTACACCTTC. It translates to CASSLAADRGVGYTF.

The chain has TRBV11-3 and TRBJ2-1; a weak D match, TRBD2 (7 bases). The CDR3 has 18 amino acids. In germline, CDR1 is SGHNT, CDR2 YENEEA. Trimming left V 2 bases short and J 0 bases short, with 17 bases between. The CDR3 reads CASSLKGRGSSSYNEQFF. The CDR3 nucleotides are TGTGCCAGCAGCTTAAAGGGGAGGGGGTCGAGCTCCTACAATGAGCAGTTCTTC.

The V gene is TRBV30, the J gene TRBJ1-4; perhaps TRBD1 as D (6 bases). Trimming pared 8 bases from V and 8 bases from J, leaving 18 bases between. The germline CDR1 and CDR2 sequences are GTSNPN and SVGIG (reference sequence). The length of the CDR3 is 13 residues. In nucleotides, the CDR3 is TGTGCCGCGGATGTAACAGGGCGGGAAAAACTGTTTTTT. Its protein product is CAADVTGREKLFF.

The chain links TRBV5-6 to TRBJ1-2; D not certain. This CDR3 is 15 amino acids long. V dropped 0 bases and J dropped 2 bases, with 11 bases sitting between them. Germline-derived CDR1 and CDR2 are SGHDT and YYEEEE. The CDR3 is CASSLVRAPNYGYTF. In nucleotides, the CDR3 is TGTGCCAGCAGCTTGGTGAGGGCCCCCAACTATGGCTACACCTTC. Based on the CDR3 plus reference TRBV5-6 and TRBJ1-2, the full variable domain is DAGVTQSPTHLIKTRGQQVTLRCSPKSGHDTVSWYQQALGQGPQFIFQYYEEEERQRGNFPDRFSGHQFPNYSSELNVNALLLGDSALYLCASSLVRAPNYGYTFGSGTRLTVV.

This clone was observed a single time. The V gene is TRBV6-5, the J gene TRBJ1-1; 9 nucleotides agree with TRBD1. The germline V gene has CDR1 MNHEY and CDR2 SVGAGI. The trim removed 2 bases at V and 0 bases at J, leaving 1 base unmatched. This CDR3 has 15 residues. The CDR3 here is CASSYTGGLNTEAFF. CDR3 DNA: TGTGCCAGCAGTTACACAGGGGGCCTGAACACTGAAGCTTTCTTT.

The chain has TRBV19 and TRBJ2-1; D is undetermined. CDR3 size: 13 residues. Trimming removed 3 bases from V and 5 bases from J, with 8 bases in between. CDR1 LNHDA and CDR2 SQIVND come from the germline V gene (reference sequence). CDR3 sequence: CASSIDLNNEQFF. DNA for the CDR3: TGTGCCAGTAGTATCGACTTGAACAATGAGCAGTTCTTC.

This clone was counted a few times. The CDR3 region has the DNA TGTGCCAGCGGCCTGACTAGCGGGAGTTGGACCGGGGAGCTGTTTTTT. Its protein product is CASGLTSGSWTGELFF. The chain has TRBV2 and TRBJ2-2; 12 nucleotides agree with TRBD2. The V gene end was trimmed by 8 bases and the J gene end by 5 bases; junction bases not matched to a gene: 9. Germline V gives CDR1 SNHLY, CDR2 FYNNEI. The CDR3 is made up of 16 amino acids.

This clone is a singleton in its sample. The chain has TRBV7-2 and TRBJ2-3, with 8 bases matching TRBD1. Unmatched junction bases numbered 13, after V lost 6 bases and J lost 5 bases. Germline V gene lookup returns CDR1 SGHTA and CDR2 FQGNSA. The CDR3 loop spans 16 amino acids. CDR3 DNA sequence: TGTGCCAGCAGGGGGGAGAGGACAGGGCGTCGAGATACGCAGTATTTT. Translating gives CASRGERTGRRDTQYF.